This is a list of T cell receptor beta chains from one sample in a study of vaccination and CD4 T cells after COVID-19. Antigen specificity for these receptors is unknown. Via MiXCR, TCRdb re-called the PCR reads, giving one row per CDR3 protein. The sample yields some 25,000 distinct CDR3 sequences, about three fifths seen once. Material for sequencing was CD4+ T cells from blood, cultured in vitro. Receptors were obtained from a human donor who had recovered from COVID-19. CDR3s include the opening cysteine and the closing phenylalanine or tryptophan. D genes are given only for firm matches. Where a row states a size, it is once, few, many or the class of an expanded clone; other rows omit it.

d_call: TRBD1; clone_size: .; j_call: TRBJ2-1; v_call: TRBV24-1; cdr3_aa: CATSDLRDRIDEQFF; cdr3_nt: TGTGCCACCAGTGATTTGCGGGACAGGATTGATGAGCAGTTCTTC
d_call: .; clone_size: .; j_call: TRBJ1-5; v_call: TRBV7-2; cdr3_aa: CASSLGAGVGQPQHF; cdr3_nt: TGTGCCAGCAGCTTAGGGGCAGGGGTCGGTCAGCCCCAGCATTTT
d_call: .; clone_size: .; j_call: TRBJ2-1; v_call: TRBV6-1; cdr3_aa: CASRRVDPYNEQFF; cdr3_nt: TGTGCCAGCAGGCGGGTGGACCCCTACAATGAGCAGTTCTTC
d_call: .; clone_size: .; j_call: TRBJ1-2; v_call: TRBV7-9; cdr3_aa: CASSPGDRQGASGYTF; cdr3_nt: TGTGCCAGCAGCCCTGGCGACAGGCAAGGGGCGAGTGGCTACACCTTC
d_call: .; clone_size: .; j_call: TRBJ1-4; v_call: TRBV20-1; cdr3_aa: CSATSGGPAEKLFF; cdr3_nt: TGCAGTGCTACGAGCGGGGGGCCGGCGGAAAAACTGTTTTTT
d_call: .; clone_size: .; j_call: TRBJ1-3; v_call: TRBV7-8; cdr3_aa: CASSQTHRFSSGNTIYF; cdr3_nt: TGTGCCAGCAGCCAAACCCACAGGTTCAGCTCTGGAAACACCATATATTTT
d_call: TRBD2; clone_size: .; j_call: TRBJ2-2; v_call: TRBV12-3/TRBV12-4; cdr3_aa: CASSLSGTNTGELFF; cdr3_nt: TGTGCCAGCAGTTTGAGCGGGACGAACACCGGGGAGCTGTTTTTT
d_call: TRBD1; clone_size: few; j_call: TRBJ2-2; v_call: TRBV19; cdr3_aa: CASSTTGGTGELFF; cdr3_nt: TGTGCCAGTAGTACCACAGGGGGCACCGGGGAGCTGTTTTTT
d_call: .; clone_size: .; j_call: TRBJ2-7; v_call: TRBV14; cdr3_aa: CASSQISYEQYF; cdr3_nt: TGTGCCAGCAGCCAGATTTCCTACGAGCAGTACTTC
d_call: .; clone_size: once; j_call: TRBJ2-7; v_call: TRBV7-9; cdr3_aa: CASSPRDNYPTYEQYF; cdr3_nt: TGTGCCAGCAGCCCCCGGGACAACTATCCCACCTACGAGCAGTACTTC
d_call: TRBD1; clone_size: .; j_call: TRBJ2-5; v_call: TRBV15; cdr3_aa: CATSRAGGQGRVETQYF; cdr3_nt: TGTGCCACCAGCAGAGCTGGGGGACAGGGTAGGGTCGAGACCCAGTACTTC
d_call: .; clone_size: few; j_call: TRBJ2-3; v_call: TRBV20-1; cdr3_aa: CSARPLDTQYF; cdr3_nt: TGCAGTGCCCGGCCACTAGATACGCAGTATTTT
d_call: .; clone_size: .; j_call: TRBJ1-2; v_call: TRBV5-4; cdr3_aa: CASSLTQEAVGGYTF; cdr3_nt: TGTGCCAGCAGCTTGACCCAAGAGGCGGTCGGTGGCTACACCTTC
d_call: .; clone_size: few; j_call: TRBJ2-7; v_call: TRBV6-1; cdr3_aa: CASRPGGGETYEQYF; cdr3_nt: TGTGCCAGCAGACCCGGTGGGGGAGAAACCTACGAGCAGTACTTC
d_call: .; clone_size: .; j_call: TRBJ2-7; v_call: TRBV15; cdr3_aa: CATSREGYYEQYF; cdr3_nt: TGTGCCACCAGCAGAGAGGGTTACTACGAGCAGTACTTC
d_call: .; clone_size: .; j_call: TRBJ1-6; v_call: TRBV20-1; cdr3_aa: CSVPTETYSSPLHF; cdr3_nt: TGCAGTGTTCCGACAGAGACCTATAGTTCACCCCTCCACTTT